A single sample gave rise to the 23 T cell receptor beta chains below, sequenced in a study of OX40 agonist ivuxolimab in advanced cancers. The assay was immunoSEQ multiplex PCR, and TCRdb's table has in-frame clones only and misses some. The sample shows about 51,000 clones, around 77% of them seen only once. Sequencing used CD4+ or CD8+ T cells sorted from blood, obtained in a trial of the OX40 agonist ivuxolimab. The receptors come from an adult with an advanced solid tumor such as melanoma, head and neck, liver or kidney cancer.

CDR3 sequence: CASSLDRGLLAKNIQYF. In nucleotides, the CDR3 is TGTGCCAGCAGCTTAGACAGGGGGCTTCTAGCCAAAAACATTCAGTACTTC. The V call is TRBV7-9, the J call TRBJ2-4; TRBD1 matches at 9 bases. From germline, CDR1 is SEHNR and CDR2 FQNEAQ (reference sequence). The CDR3 sequence is 17 residues long. J lost 0 bases, V lost 1 base, and 4 bases had no gene match.

This clone was observed a single time. The chain links TRBV7-9 to TRBJ1-5; D is unclear. CDR3 length: 12 amino acids. In germline, CDR1 is SEHNR, CDR2 FQNEAQ (reference sequence). V lost 4 bases and J lost 9, with 10 bases in between. CDR3: CASSSEVSPQHF. The CDR3 DNA reads TGTGCCAGCAGCTCAGAGGTTTCGCCCCAGCATTTT.

The rearrangement joins TRBV7-2 to TRBJ2-7, with 11 bases lining up with TRBD2. Germline V lookup: CDR1 SGHTA, CDR2 FQGNSA. CDR3 length: 15 residues. The trim removed 7 bases at V and 2 bases at J, leaving 7 bases unmatched. This CDR3 reads CASTTFSGRAYEQYF. For the CDR3, the DNA is TGTGCCAGCACCACATTTAGCGGGAGGGCCTACGAGCAGTACTTC.

This sequence joins TRBV28 and TRBJ2-2; D is perhaps TRBD1 (5 bases). The germline V gene encodes CDR1 MDHEN and CDR2 SYDVKM. The CDR3 contains 13 residues. V dropped 5 bases and J dropped 4 bases, with 8 bases sitting between them. This CDR3 is CASSGRVTGELFF. For the CDR3, the DNA is TGTGCCAGCAGTGGCAGGGTCACCGGGGAGCTGTTTTTT.

The rearrangement uses TRBV10-3 and TRBJ2-3; perhaps D is TRBD1 or TRBD2 (5 bases each). Trimming pared 8 bases from V and 5 bases from J, leaving 14 bases between. The germline CDR1 and CDR2 sequences are ENHRY and SYGVKD. This CDR3 has 13 residues. The CDR3 DNA sequence: TGTGCCATCGGGGGTCCCTATGAAGATACGCAGTATTTT. Its translation: CAIGGPYEDTQYF.

V is TRBV9 and J is TRBJ2-3; 8 bases align to TRBD1. Germline V gives CDR1 SGDLS, CDR2 YYNGEE. V lost 3 bases to trimming and J lost 7 bases; unmatched junction nucleotides: 4. The CDR3 length is 13 residues. CDR3 bases: TGTGCCAGCAGCGGTGACAGGGGAAATACGCAGTATTTT. Amino acid sequence: CASSGDRGNTQYF.

The CDR3 DNA follows: TGTGCCATAAACGACAGGGACACTGAAGCTTTCTTT. It translates to CAINDRDTEAFF. The chain recombines TRBV10-3 with TRBJ1-1; TRBD1 matches at 7 bases. Germline V gene sequence: CDR1 ENHRY, CDR2 SYGVKD. V was clipped by 9 bases and J by 3 bases; unmatched bases: 4. CDR3 size: 12 residues.

The J gene is TRBJ2-7, the V gene TRBV11-2, with 7 bases aligning to TRBD2. The V gene's germline CDR1 is SGHAT and CDR2 FQNNGV. The CDR3 consists of 16 residues. Trimming cost V 2 bases and J 3 bases; bases outside gene matches: 10. CDR3 residues: CASSLTTAGALYEQYF. The CDR3 DNA follows: TGTGCCAGCAGCTTAACGACCGCGGGAGCCCTCTACGAGCAGTACTTC.

The J gene is TRBJ2-3, the V gene TRBV28, with 7 positions matching TRBD2. This CDR3 is built from 17 residues. Germline CDR1 MDHEN, CDR2 SYDVKM. V trimming: 6 bases; J trimming: 0 bases; junction bases outside the gene matches: 12. The CDR3 reads CASSSPGASGSTDTQYF. DNA for the CDR3: TGTGCCAGCAGCTCCCCTGGGGCTAGCGGTAGCACAGATACGCAGTATTTT.

The chain uses TRBV28 and TRBJ2-7; 9 positions agree with TRBD1. V was clipped by 5 bases and J by 6 bases; unmatched bases: 11. Germline V gives CDR1 MDHEN, CDR2 SYDVKM. CDR3 size: 15 residues. The chain's CDR3 is CASSPTDRGRGEQYF. In DNA, the CDR3 is TGTGCCAGCAGTCCTACCGACAGGGGGAGGGGCGAGCAGTACTTC.

V usage is TRBV18 and J usage is TRBJ2-7; D is unresolved. The ends were cut back, 4 bases at V and 2 bases at J, with 6 bases in the middle. Germline V gene lookup returns CDR1 KGHSH and CDR2 LQKENI. The CDR3 consists of 12 residues. CDR3 sequence: CASSLAPYEQYF. The CDR3 DNA reads as TGTGCCAGCTCACTAGCCCCCTACGAGCAGTACTTC.

CDR3 nucleotide sequence: TGTGCCAGCAGCGGGCCGGGCACTCCGGGGGAGTACTCCTACAATGAGCAGTTCTTC. Its translation: CASSGPGTPGEYSYNEQFF. The chain employs TRBV9 and TRBJ2-1; D perhaps matches TRBD2 (6 bases). The CDR3 extends over 19 amino acids. Per the germline V gene, CDR1 is SGDLS and CDR2 is YYNGEE. V lost 3 bases to trimming and J lost 0 bases, with 22 bases between them.

The chain carries TRBV15 and TRBJ2-3; tentatively, D is TRBD1 or TRBD2 (7 bases each). This CDR3 is built from 17 residues. Germline-derived CDR1 and CDR2 are LNHNV and YYDKDF (reference sequence). Between the trimmed V and J ends, which lost 1 base and 1 base, there was a span of 15 bases. CDR3 in amino acids: CATSRARQGGGTDTQYF. In DNA, the CDR3 is TGTGCCACCAGCAGAGCCCGACAGGGAGGGGGCACAGATACGCAGTATTTT.

The rearrangement uses TRBV11-2 and TRBJ2-5, with D perhaps being TRBD1 or TRBD2 (6 bases each). Deletions cut 1 base from V and 2 bases from J, with 11 bases between. There are 15 residues in the CDR3. Per the germline V gene, CDR1 is SGHAT and CDR2 is FQNNGV. The CDR3 loop reads CASSLGGAGQETQYF. The CDR3 DNA sequence: TGTGCCAGCAGCTTAGGGGGGGCGGGACAAGAGACCCAGTACTTC.

The chain has TRBV5-8 and TRBJ2-7; the D is unclear. The CDR3 loop spans 12 amino acids. V lost 5 bases, J lost 0 bases, and 6 bases lay in between. Germline values: CDR1 SGHTS, CDR2 YDEGEE. CDR3 in amino acids: CASRSDSYEQYF. The DNA of the CDR3 is TGTGCCAGCAGATCCGACTCCTACGAGCAGTACTTC.

This clone was counted once. V usage is TRBV6-5 and J usage is TRBJ2-7; 8 bases match TRBD2. CDR1 is MNHEY and CDR2 is SVGAGI in the germline V gene. This CDR3 is 15 amino acids long. Losses at the gene ends were 0 bases for V and 2 bases for J; bases not matched to a gene: 3. CDR3 DNA sequence: TGTGCCAGCAGTTACTCTAGCGGGATTGCCTACGAGCAGTACTTC. Protein product: CASSYSSGIAYEQYF.

The chain joins TRBV19 to TRBJ2-2; 11 nucleotides agree with TRBD1. The CDR3 totals 17 residues. The germline CDR1 and CDR2 sequences are LNHDA and SQIVND (reference sequence). J was trimmed by 2 bases and V by 3 bases; bases with no gene match: 5. The CDR3 is CASSISGQGANTGELFF. CDR3 DNA: TGTGCCAGTAGTATCTCTGGACAGGGGGCTAACACCGGGGAGCTGTTTTTT.

The chain joins TRBV28 to TRBJ2-7; D unresolved. Deletions cut 3 bases from V and 1 base from J, with 16 bases between. The CDR3 runs 16 residues. Germline loops: CDR1 MDHEN, CDR2 SYDVKM. For the CDR3, the DNA is TGTGCCAGCAGTTTCACAAACACTGCCCCGTCCTACGAGCAGTACTTC. This sequence encodes CASSFTNTAPSYEQYF.

V and J are TRBV15 and TRBJ2-2; unclear D gene. The CDR3 contains 15 residues. Trimming removed 2 bases at V and 2 bases at J, with 9 bases between. The germline CDR1 and CDR2 sequences are LNHNV and YYDKDF (reference sequence). The CDR3 loop reads CATSRPGVNTGELFF. CDR3 bases: TGTGCCACCAGCAGACCTGGGGTTAACACCGGGGAGCTGTTTTTT.

The rearrangement links TRBV6-6 to TRBJ2-7, with 9 bases aligning to TRBD1. Germline CDR1 MNHNY, CDR2 SVGAGI (reference sequence). CDR3 size: 16 residues. J gave up 1 base and V 6 bases, and 10 bases lay outside the gene matches. DNA for the CDR3: TGTGCCAGCAGGGTCAAACAGGGGGCTAGTTCCTACGAGCAGTACTTC. Its translation is CASRVKQGASSYEQYF.

The chain combines TRBV9 with TRBJ2-2, with a weak D call TRBD2 (6 bases). Trimming removed 2 bases from V and 1 base from J, with 9 bases in between. Per the germline V gene, CDR1 is SGDLS and CDR2 is YYNGEE. This CDR3 region has 15 residues. CDR3 amino acids: CASSVGTLNTGELFF. The CDR3 nucleotides read TGTGCCAGCAGCGTGGGGACTTTGAACACCGGGGAGCTGTTTTTT.

The chain has TRBV11-2 and TRBJ2-6; TRBD2 might be the D (6 bases). Germline lookup yields CDR1 SGHAT and CDR2 FQNNGV. Trimming took 5 bases from V and 1 from J, leaving 21 bases between them. The CDR3 runs to 19 residues. The CDR3 DNA is TGTGCCAGCAGCCCCGGTCGGGGATGGAGCGGGTCTGGGGCCAACGTCCTGACTTTC. Protein: CASSPGRGWSGSGANVLTF. Filled out from reference TRBV11-2 and TRBJ2-6, the complete variable domain reads EAGVAQSPRYKIIEKRQSVAFWCNPISGHATLYWYQQILGQGPKLLIQFQNNGVVDDSQLPKDRFSAERLKGVDSTLKIQPAKLEDSAVYLCASSPGRGWSGSGANVLTFGAGSRLTVL.

The chain couples TRBV2 to TRBJ2-3; 7 bases match TRBD2. The V and J ends lost 6 bases and 4 bases, in that order; junction bases with no gene match: 10. The germline V gene encodes CDR1 SNHLY and CDR2 FYNNEI. This CDR3 is built from 15 residues. In DNA, the CDR3 is TGTGCCAGCAGGCGACTAGCTGGGCGACCAGATACGCAGTATTTT. Its protein product is CASRRLAGRPDTQYF.